The clone carrying this TCR beta chain was seen a few times. These data originate in a study of blood T cell repertoires in COVID-19. Libraries were prepared by immunoSEQ multiplex PCR; TCRdb keeps only in-frame clonotypes and omits some of them. Of approximately 170,000 clones listed, 80% are singletons. CDR1 is MNHEY, CDR2 SVGAGI, per germline. The V segment lost 6 bases and the J segment 0 bases; nucleotides outside the gene matches: 2. The CDR3 is 14 residues long. Cohort 3 recovery required two negative PCRs, clearance, or symptom resolution. The chain links TRBV6-5 to TRBJ1-5; 7 bases align to TRBD1. Source material: PBMCs or T cells enriched from blood (not recorded which). The sequence was collected from a man in his forties who had recovered from COVID-19. CDR3 amino acids: CASRGQNSNQPQHF. The CDR3 nucleotides are TGTGCCAGCAGGGGACAGAATAGCAATCAGCCCCAGCATTTT.